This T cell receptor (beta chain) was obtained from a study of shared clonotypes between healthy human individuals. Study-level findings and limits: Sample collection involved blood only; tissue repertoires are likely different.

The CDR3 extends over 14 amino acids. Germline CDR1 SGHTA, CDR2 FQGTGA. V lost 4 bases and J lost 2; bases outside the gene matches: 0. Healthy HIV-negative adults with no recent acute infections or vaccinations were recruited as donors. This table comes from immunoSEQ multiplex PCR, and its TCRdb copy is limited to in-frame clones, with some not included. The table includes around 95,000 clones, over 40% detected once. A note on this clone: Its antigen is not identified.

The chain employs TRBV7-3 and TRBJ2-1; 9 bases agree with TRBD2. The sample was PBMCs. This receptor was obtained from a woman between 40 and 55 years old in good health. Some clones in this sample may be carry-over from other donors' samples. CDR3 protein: CASSSSGAYNEQFF. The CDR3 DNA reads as TGTGCCAGCAGCTCTAGCGGGGCCTACAATGAGCAGTTCTTC. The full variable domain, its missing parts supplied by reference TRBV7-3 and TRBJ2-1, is GAGVSQTPSNKVTEKGKYVELRCDPISGHTALYWYRQSLGQGPEFLIYFQGTGAADDSGLPNDRFFAVRPEGSVSTLKIQRTERGDSAVYLCASSSSGAYNEQFFGPGTRLTVL.